What follows are 30 T cell receptor beta chains derived from one specimen sequenced in a study of PD-1 blockade in classical Hodgkin lymphoma. The method was immunoSEQ multiplex PCR; TCRdb's version includes in-frame clones alone and lacks a portion of them. This sample has around 10,000 clones; 80% occur once, and the top ten carry about 37%. Relapse after autologous stem cell transplantation occurred in every patient, and brentuximab vedotin exposure varied. The sequencing here drew on peripheral blood mononuclear cells (PBMCs), taken before the second cycle of nivolumab. All receptors derive from a human donor with classical Hodgkin lymphoma.

V is TRBV5-1 and J is TRBJ2-1, with a weak D call TRBD2 (5 bases). This CDR3 region has 14 residues. Germline-derived CDR1 and CDR2 are SGHRS and YFSETQ. V was cut by 0 bases and J by 5 bases, with 9 bases left in between. The CDR3 DNA sequence: TGCGCCAGCAGCTTGGTTAGCGCAAACAATGAGCAGTTCTTC. Protein product: CASSLVSANNEQFF.

The chain employs TRBV28 and TRBJ1-5, with TRBD1 matching over 7 bases. CDR3 length: 16 amino acids. Germline lookup yields CDR1 MDHEN and CDR2 SYDVKM. Trimming at V came to 5 bases and at J to 6 bases, leaving 13 bases not matched to a gene. The CDR3, as DNA: TGTGCCAGCAGTCTTTACGAGCAGGGGGGCGGTCAGCCCCAGCATTTT. This gives the protein CASSLYEQGGGQPQHF.

For the CDR3, the DNA is TGTGCCAGCAGCTTAGTCGCTAGCGGGGAAAACATTCAGTACTTC. Protein product: CASSLVASGENIQYF. The chain carries TRBV11-2 and TRBJ2-4; 9 bases line up with TRBD2. After removal of 1 base from V and 5 bases from J, the junction contained 3 bases not matched to a gene. The V gene's germline CDR1 is SGHAT and CDR2 FQNNGV. CDR3 length: 15 residues.

The chain is built from TRBV2 and TRBJ2-7; 8 bases are shared with TRBD2. Germline V gene data show CDR1 as SNHLY and CDR2 as FYNNEI. CDR3 length: 17 amino acids. V dropped 6 bases and J dropped 5; count of bases not matched to a gene: 18. This CDR3 reads CASRRIFGSGELDEQYF. DNA for the CDR3: TGTGCCAGCAGAAGAATTTTTGGTAGCGGGGAGCTCGACGAGCAGTACTTC. Drawing the rest from reference TRBV2 and TRBJ2-7, the complete variable domain is EPEVTQTPSHQVTQMGQEVILRCVPISNHLYFYWYRQILGQKVEFLVSFYNNEISEKSEIFDDQFSVERPDGSNFTLKIRSTKLEDSAMYFCASRRIFGSGELDEQYFGPGTRLTVT.

The chain employs TRBV6-5 and TRBJ2-7; 8 nucleotides match TRBD2. Germline CDR1 and CDR2: MNHEY and SVGAGI. The trim removed 5 bases at V and 3 bases at J, leaving 6 bases unmatched. CDR3 length: 14 residues. The CDR3 region has the DNA TGTGCCAGCAGTAAATCCGGGACTAGCTACGAGCAGTACTTC. It translates to CASSKSGTSYEQYF.

The chain couples TRBV5-4 to TRBJ2-7, with TRBD1 matching 7 bases. Germline CDR1 is SGHNT and CDR2 is YYREEE (reference sequence). CDR3 length equals 15 residues. The V gene end was trimmed by 1 base and the J gene end by 7 bases; junction bases not matched to a gene: 11. Written as DNA, the CDR3 is TGTGCCAGCAGCTTGACAGGGGAGAGGGATGAAGAGCAGTACTTC. The encoded protein is CASSLTGERDEEQYF.

The chain couples TRBV11-2 to TRBJ2-2, with D tentatively TRBD1 (6 bases). V gave up 5 bases and J gave up 2 bases, with 12 bases separating them. The germline gives CDR1 SGHAT, CDR2 FQNNGV. CDR3 length equals 15 residues. The CDR3 loop reads CASSPGTTNTGELFF. The CDR3 region has the DNA TGTGCCAGCAGCCCCGGGACAACAAACACCGGGGAGCTGTTTTTT.

The rearrangement links TRBV7-2 to TRBJ1-2; D unresolved. The ends were cut back, 6 bases at V and 0 bases at J, with 11 bases in the middle. This CDR3 comprises 14 residues. Germline CDR1 reads SGHTA; CDR2 reads FQGNSA. The CDR3 DNA reads as TGTGCCAGCAGTTCAAGACTTACTAACTATGGCTACACCTTC. This translates into CASSSRLTNYGYTF.

The chain carries TRBV11-1 and TRBJ2-7; no firm D call. Per germline, CDR1 SGHAT and CDR2 FQDESV (reference sequence). Trimming stripped 1 base from V and 0 bases from J, with 4 bases between. The CDR3 has 13 amino acids. For the CDR3, the DNA is TGTGCCAGCAGCTTAGACAGCTCCTACGAGCAGTACTTC. Amino acids: CASSLDSSYEQYF.

The rearrangement links TRBV6-5 to TRBJ1-5, with unresolved D. The CDR3 runs to 13 residues. Germline V CDR1 and CDR2: MNHEY, SVGAGI. Between the trimmed V and J ends, which lost 3 bases and 4 bases, there was a span of 7 bases. Here the CDR3 reads CASSYQRNQPQHF. The CDR3 DNA reads as TGTGCCAGCAGTTATCAAAGGAATCAGCCCCAGCATTTT.

The chain uses TRBV10-3 and TRBJ2-2, with TRBD2 identical over 8 bases. With 8 bases clipped from V and 4 bases from J, the junction kept 15 bases outside the gene matches. The germline V gene has CDR1 ENHRY and CDR2 SYGVKD. The CDR3 spans 17 residues. This CDR3 is CAIGTGKAGGTTGELFF. In nucleotides, the CDR3 is TGTGCCATCGGAACTGGTAAGGCGGGAGGAACCACCGGGGAGCTGTTTTTT.

This clone was found a few times. The J gene is TRBJ1-2, the V gene TRBV27; a weak D match, TRBD1 (6 bases). CDR1 and CDR2 from the germline V gene are MNHEY and SMNVEV (reference sequence). The CDR3 is 13 residues long. Trimming took 4 bases from V and 8 from J, leaving 14 bases between them. CDR3 amino acids: CASSYSGAGGYTF. The CDR3 DNA is TGTGCCAGCAGTTACTCGGGGGCAGGGGGCTACACCTTC.

The gene calls are TRBV12-1 and TRBJ2-7; TRBD2, the D gene given by the table, was not confirmed from the DNA. TRBV12-1 constitutes a pseudogene. This CDR3 comprises 17 residues. CDR3 amino acids: CASSSTPMEGLPYEQYF. The CDR3 region has the DNA TGTGCCAGCAGCTCAACACCGATGGAGGGACTTCCCTACGAGCAGTACTTC.

This clone was recorded a few times. The chain employs TRBV9 and TRBJ2-7, with 8 bases that match TRBD2. Trimming at V came to 6 bases and at J to 0 bases, leaving 5 bases not matched to a gene. The germline V gene encodes CDR1 SGDLS and CDR2 YYNGEE. This CDR3 is 14 amino acids long. In DNA form, the CDR3 reads TGTGCCAGCACTAGCGGGTTGAGCTCCTACGAGCAGTACTTC. This gives the protein CASTSGLSSYEQYF.

By its share, this clone is medium-sized. The chain combines TRBV15 with TRBJ1-1, with 7 positions matching TRBD1. In germline, CDR1 is LNHNV, CDR2 YYDKDF (reference sequence). V was clipped by 3 bases and J by 2 bases; unmatched bases: 9. This CDR3 has 16 residues. The CDR3 loop reads CATSSRQGEGNTEAFF. The CDR3 coding sequence is TGTGCCACCAGCAGCAGACAGGGCGAGGGAAACACTGAAGCTTTCTTT.

This rearrangement joins TRBV6-5 to TRBJ2-7; D gene ambiguous. V lost 0 bases and J 3 bases, leaving 15 bases between the germline ends. The V gene's germline CDR1 is MNHEY and CDR2 SVGAGI. The CDR3 runs to 16 residues. CDR3 bases: TGTGCCAGCAGTTACTCATGGCTGACTCTATACTACGAGCAGTACTTC. Translation gives CASSYSWLTLYYEQYF.

The rearrangement joins TRBV9 to TRBJ2-1; TRBD1 agrees at 8 bases. Trimming at V came to 0 bases and at J to 1 base, leaving 12 bases not matched to a gene. In germline, CDR1 is SGDLS, CDR2 YYNGEE. This CDR3 spans 19 amino acids. The DNA of the CDR3 is TGTGCCAGCAGCGTAGATTTGGGGCAGGGGGCGAGTTCCTACAATGAGCAGTTCTTC. This sequence encodes CASSVDLGQGASSYNEQFF.

The CDR3 is CASSLEPNEKLFF. CDR3 bases: TGTGCCAGCAGCTTAGAACCTAATGAAAAACTGTTTTTT. This sequence joins TRBV7-6 and TRBJ1-4; no clear D. V gave up 1 base and J gave up 3 bases, with 3 bases separating them. The CDR3 contains 13 residues. The germline gives CDR1 SGHVS, CDR2 FNYEAQ.

J is TRBJ2-1 and V is TRBV7-9; 8 nucleotides line up with TRBD2. CDR1 and CDR2 (germline): SEHNR, FQNEAQ (reference sequence). Trimming cost V 5 bases and J 8 bases; bases outside gene matches: 14. This CDR3 comprises 16 residues. In DNA form, the CDR3 reads TGTGCCAGCAGCCCCCCAAGGGGGACTAGAGGCGATGAGCAGTTCTTC. Residues: CASSPPRGTRGDEQFF.

The chain uses TRBV6-1 and TRBJ1-1, with D possibly TRBD1 on 5 matching bases. CDR1 is MNHNS, CDR2 SASEGT, per germline. The CDR3 totals 14 residues. V was pared by 7 bases and J by 2 bases, with 14 bases between. CDR3: CASIKQVFNTEAFF. The CDR3 DNA is TGTGCCAGCATAAAACAGGTTTTCAACACTGAAGCTTTCTTT.

The gene calls are TRBV25-1 and TRBJ1-2; 7 nucleotides match TRBD1. The CDR3 is 15 amino acids. Germline trimming cut 4 bases from V and 4 bases from J; bases unmatched to any gene: 9. In germline, CDR1 is MGHDK, CDR2 SYGVNS. CDR3 amino acids: CASSGLGDSLYGYTF. CDR3 DNA sequence: TGTGCCAGCAGTGGGCTCGGGGACAGCCTCTATGGCTACACCTTC.

This clone showed up just once. The chain has TRBV6-1 and TRBJ1-2; maybe TRBD1 (6 bases). The CDR3 covers 15 residues. Trimming pared 5 bases from V and 6 bases from J, leaving 19 bases between. CDR1 and CDR2 from the germline V gene are MNHNS and SASEGT. CDR3 sequence: CASSFNTGLFNGYTF. The CDR3 nucleotides read TGTGCCAGCAGTTTTAACACAGGGCTTTTTAATGGCTACACCTTC.

The chain joins TRBV15 to TRBJ2-5; D might be TRBD1 (5 bases). Trimming left V 4 bases short and J 0 bases short, with 9 bases between. The germline V gene has CDR1 LNHNV and CDR2 YYDKDF (reference sequence). The CDR3 contains 14 residues. CDR3 DNA: TGTGCCACCAGCAAGTGGGGCGACCAAGAGACCCAGTACTTC. It yields the protein CATSKWGDQETQYF.

The rearrangement uses TRBV7-2 and TRBJ1-1; D ambiguous. CDR3 length equals 12 residues. Looked up from germline, CDR1 is SGHTA and CDR2 is FQGNSA. V lost 3 bases, J lost 4 bases, and 6 bases lay in between. The CDR3 loop is CASSFGVTEAFF. The DNA of the CDR3 is TGTGCCAGCAGCTTTGGCGTCACTGAAGCTTTCTTT.

V usage is TRBV6-4 and J usage is TRBJ2-1; 8 nucleotides align to TRBD2. Germline CDR1 reads MRHNA; CDR2 reads SNTAGT. After removal of 3 bases from V and 0 bases from J, the junction contained 10 bases not matched to a gene. The CDR3 spans 18 residues. The CDR3 bases are TGTGCCAGCAGTGAGAATCGGATAACTAGCGGCTCCTACAATGAGCAGTTCTTC. It encodes CASSENRITSGSYNEQFF.

The chain links TRBV29-1 to TRBJ2-2, with 9 bases identical to TRBD2. CDR3 size: 14 residues. CDR1 and CDR2 from the germline V gene are SQVTM and ANQGSEA. V dropped 6 bases and J dropped 1; count of bases not matched to a gene: 3. CDR3 DNA: TGCAGCGTCCGGACTAGCGAGAACACCGGGGAGCTGTTTTTT. This codes for CSVRTSENTGELFF.

J is TRBJ2-1 and V is TRBV6-1; D remains ambiguous. This CDR3 has 14 amino acids. Looked up from germline, CDR1 is MNHNS and CDR2 is SASEGT. The V end was cut by 0 bases, the J end by 4 bases, with 7 bases between. The CDR3 loop is CASSEAVRYNEQFF. CDR3 in DNA: TGTGCCAGCAGTGAAGCGGTCCGGTACAATGAGCAGTTCTTC.

The chain is built from TRBV7-2 and TRBJ1-3, with 12 nucleotides matching TRBD1. CDR3 size: 19 residues. Germline CDR1 and CDR2: SGHTA and FQGNSA. Losses at the gene ends were 0 bases for V and 0 bases for J; bases not matched to a gene: 6. The CDR3 nucleotides read TGTGCCAGCAGCTTAGCGGGGACAGGGGGCGCACGCTCTGGAAACACCATATATTTT. It encodes CASSLAGTGGARSGNTIYF.

In its sample, this clone was seen once. This rearrangement joins TRBV5-1 to TRBJ1-4, with no clear D. The CDR3 runs 15 residues. V was shortened by 4 bases and J by 0 bases, with 10 bases between the two germline ends. Germline CDR1 reads SGHRS; CDR2 reads YFSETQ. CDR3 bases: TGCGCCAGCAGCCTGGACCGTGCAACTAATGAAAAACTGTTTTTT. It is translated as CASSLDRATNEKLFF.

The gene calls are TRBV4-2 and TRBJ2-5, with 7 bases aligning to TRBD2. The V gene end was trimmed by 1 base and the J gene end by 5 bases; junction bases not matched to a gene: 4. The CDR3 sequence is 14 residues long. The germline V gene has CDR1 LGHNA and CDR2 YNFKEQ. CDR3 sequence (DNA): TGTGCCAGCAGCCAAGGGACTAGTGGGGAGACCCAGTACTTC. Protein product: CASSQGTSGETQYF.